This T cell receptor (beta chain) appears in the sequencing data of a study of shared clonotypes between healthy human individuals. A note on this clone: Its matching antigen is unknown.

The CDR3 runs to 15 residues. V trimming: 4 bases; J trimming: 10 bases; junction bases outside the gene matches: 13. From germline, CDR1 is SGHDN and CDR2 FVKESK. Each donor was a Caucasian adult residing in Nashville, Tennessee. Whole-study results and caveats: Generally, naive subsets came out with larger estimated richness than memory subsets.

As processed by the authors: Owing to the provision of junction-only sequences devoid of quality scores by immunoSEQ, filtering differed. Using immunoSEQ multiplex PCR, the repertoire was profiled, and TCRdb retains in-frame clones only, with some absent. V and J calls plus clone size are reproduced from that table; the DNA served to infer D and trimming. The sample carries about 2.4 million clones, approximately 94% recorded once. The sample comprised naive CD4+ T cells from PBMCs. Subset reported: CD45RA+ positively selected. The chain joins TRBV14 to TRBJ1-1, with 9 bases matching TRBD1. The sequence was collected from a man aged 18-30 years in good health. Some clones in this sample may be carry-over from other donors' samples. CDR3 sequence reads: CASSPPFGTGTSAFF. The CDR3 DNA sequence: TGTGCCAGCAGCCCGCCCTTCGGGACAGGGACATCAGCTTTCTTT.